A selection of T cell receptor beta chains follows, all from one sample in a study of radiation and T cells in renal cell carcinoma. Clones were sequenced by immunoSEQ multiplex PCR, and TCRdb holds only the in-frame ones, with some missing. The table includes about 49,000 clones, more than 80% detected once. The source material was blood, sampled from a patient whose treatment included radiotherapy and nephrectomy. These receptors all come from a woman aged 70-85 years with renal cell carcinoma. The CDR3 runs from the conserved cysteine through the conserved F or W. D genes are given only for firm matches. For some rows the clone size is stated as once, few or many, or as a class when expanded; others skip it.

D gene	J gene	clone size	V gene	CDR3 protein	CDR3 DNA
.	TRBJ1-5	.	TRBV7-2	CASSLIQDSNQPQHF	TGTGCCAGCAGCTTAATCCAGGATAGCAATCAGCCCCAGCATTTT
.	TRBJ1-6	.	TRBV5-1	CASSRENLGDSPLHF	TGCGCCAGCAGCCGGGAGAACCTGGGGGATTCACCCCTCCACTTT
.	TRBJ2-2	.	TRBV4-3	CASSQDLLTNTGELFF	TGCGCCAGCAGCCAAGATTTACTTACGAACACCGGGGAGCTGTTTTTT
.	TRBJ2-7	few	TRBV7-9	CASSKPRSDTTYEQYF	TGTGCCAGCAGCAAGCCTCGGAGTGACACTACCTACGAGCAGTACTTC
TRBD1	TRBJ2-1	once	TRBV27	CASSLPGQGAREQFF	TGTGCCAGCAGTCTGCCGGGACAGGGGGCACGGGAGCAGTTCTTC
.	TRBJ2-1	.	TRBV5-1	CASSLVRNEQFF	TGCGCCAGCAGCTTGGTCAGGAATGAGCAGTTCTTC
.	TRBJ2-7	once	TRBV19	CASSASGTSNAKHSYEQYF	TGTGCCAGTAGTGCATCCGGGACATCTAACGCCAAACATTCCTACGAGCAGTACTTC
.	TRBJ1-2	.	TRBV11-2	CASSTRTVNYGYTF	TGTGCCAGCAGCACGCGGACAGTTAACTATGGCTACACCTTC
TRBD2	TRBJ2-3	.	TRBV4-1	CASSHLAGAADTQYF	TGCGCCAGCAGCCATCTAGCGGGAGCAGCAGATACGCAGTATTTT
.	TRBJ2-1	.	TRBV7-2	CASSLAYIGNEQFF	TGTGCCAGCAGCTTAGCCTACATAGGGAATGAGCAGTTCTTC
TRBD1	TRBJ1-1	.	TRBV5-1	CASSLMAGGTTEAFF	TGCGCCAGCAGCTTGATGGCAGGGGGTACCACTGAAGCTTTCTTT
.	TRBJ2-5	few	TRBV27	CASWTAQETQYF	TGTGCCAGCTGGACAGCCCAAGAGACCCAGTACTTC
.	TRBJ2-3	.	TRBV6-5	CASKARQITDTQYF	TGTGCCAGCAAAGCCAGACAAATCACAGATACGCAGTATTTT
.	TRBJ1-2	.	TRBV11-2	CASSLDIGAGDGYTF	TGTGCCAGCAGCTTAGATATCGGCGCAGGGGATGGCTACACCTTC
.	TRBJ2-3	.	TRBV27	CASSLKGALTDTQYF	TGTGCCAGCAGTTTAAAGGGTGCGCTCACAGATACGCAGTATTTT
TRBD1	TRBJ2-7	.	TRBV27	CASSPPGQGWQYF	TGTGCCAGCAGTCCTCCGGGACAGGGATGGCAGTACTTC
.	TRBJ2-7	once	TRBV5-1	CASSRMTSSNEQYF	TGCGCCAGCAGCCGGATGACTAGTTCCAACGAGCAGTACTTC
TRBD2	TRBJ2-5	.	TRBV7-2	CASSLGVTSGRAQETQYF	TGTGCCAGCAGCTTAGGAGTGACTAGCGGGAGGGCCCAAGAGACCCAGTACTTC
.	TRBJ1-2	.	TRBV6-1	CASSPPGRIYGYTF	TGTGCCAGCAGTCCCCCGGGACGGATTTATGGCTACACCTTC
TRBD1	TRBJ1-1	.	TRBV5-1	CASTSGQAGRGTEAFF	TGCGCCAGCACGAGCGGACAGGCGGGACGGGGCACTGAAGCTTTCTTT
.	TRBJ2-2	.	TRBV5-6	CASSWGRPNTGELFF	TGTGCCAGCAGCTGGGGCCGGCCGAACACCGGGGAGCTGTTTTTT
.	TRBJ2-3	.	TRBV10-2	CASSGRDGTQDTQYF	TGCGCCAGCAGTGGTAGGGACGGGACCCAAGATACGCAGTATTTT
TRBD2	TRBJ2-2	.	TRBV7-2	CASSLDSGGGELFF	TGTGCCAGCAGCTTAGACAGCGGGGGCGGGGAGCTGTTTTTT
.	TRBJ2-1	once	TRBV13	CASSLASGTLGGSYNEQFF	TGTGCCAGCAGCTTAGCCTCCGGGACCCTCGGCGGGTCCTACAATGAGCAGTTCTTC
TRBD1	TRBJ1-4	.	TRBV29-1	CSVEDPQGTTNEKLFF	TGCAGCGTTGAAGACCCACAGGGGACAACTAATGAAAAACTGTTTTTT
.	TRBJ2-5	.	TRBV19	CASSIWQGETQYF	TGTGCCAGTAGTATATGGCAGGGGGAGACCCAGTACTTC
TRBD2	TRBJ2-3	.	TRBV30	CAWSVRSTGGLDTQYF	TGTGCCTGGAGTGTAAGGTCGACGGGAGGGTTAGATACGCAGTATTTT
.	TRBJ1-5	.	TRBV6-5	CASSLTGYQPQHF	TGTGCCAGCAGCCTTACAGGGTACCAGCCCCAGCATTTT